A selection of T cell receptor beta chains follows, all from one sample in a study of cytomegalovirus exposure and HLA in healthy donors. Clones were sequenced by immunoSEQ multiplex PCR, and TCRdb holds only the in-frame ones, with some missing. The data show under 250,000 clones, roughly 72% seen once. The specimen sequenced was PBMCs. These receptors were obtained from a young man in good health and CMV-seronegative. The CDR3 runs from the conserved cysteine through the conserved F or W. A D gene is named only where the DNA matches it firmly. Where a row states a size, it is once, few, many or the class of an expanded clone; other rows omit it.

D: TRBD1; J: TRBJ1-2; V: TRBV2; size: .; DNA: TGTGCCAGCAGTGCGTGGACAGGGGGGACCCACTATGGCTACACCTTC; CDR3: CASSAWTGGTHYGYTF
D: .; J: TRBJ1-3; V: TRBV5-8; size: .; DNA: TGTGCCAGCAGCCTGACAAGATCTGGAAACACCATATATTTT; CDR3: CASSLTRSGNTIYF
D: .; J: TRBJ2-7; V: TRBV6-1; size: .; DNA: TGTGCCAGCAGCGACGAGGCACCCTACGAGCAGTACTTC; CDR3: CASSDEAPYEQYF
D: .; J: TRBJ1-5; V: TRBV2; size: .; DNA: TGTGCCAGCACCCGACAGACGAATCAGCCCCAGCATTTT; CDR3: CASTRQTNQPQHF
D: TRBD2; J: TRBJ2-2; V: TRBV11-3; size: once; DNA: TGTGCCAGCAGCTTACTAGCGGGGGTGAACACCGGGGAGCTGTTTTTT; CDR3: CASSLLAGVNTGELFF
D: .; J: TRBJ2-7; V: TRBV6-1; size: .; DNA: TGTGCCAGCAGTGACGGGGGATCATTCTACGAGCAGTACTTC; CDR3: CASSDGGSFYEQYF
D: .; J: TRBJ2-7; V: TRBV11-2; size: .; DNA: TGTGCCAGCAGCTTAGTCTTAGTTTTTCACGAGCAGTACTTC; CDR3: CASSLVLVFHEQYF
D: TRBD1; J: TRBJ1-1; V: TRBV11-1; size: .; DNA: TGTGCCAGCAGCCTCAGACAGGGGACGTTAATGAACACTGAAGCTTTCTTT; CDR3: CASSLRQGTLMNTEAFF
D: .; J: TRBJ1-5; V: TRBV10-1; size: .; DNA: TGCGCCAGCAGTGAGACCCCCAGGGATAAAGGGTCGACCAATCAGCCCCAGCATTTT; CDR3: CASSETPRDKGSTNQPQHF
D: .; J: TRBJ1-4; V: TRBV19; size: few; DNA: TGTGCCAGTAGTATGAACAGTCCTAATGAAAAACTGTTTTTT; CDR3: CASSMNSPNEKLFF
D: TRBD1; J: TRBJ1-2; V: TRBV6-5; size: .; DNA: TGTGCCAGCAGGCCAGGACAGGGAAACTATGGCTACACCTTC; CDR3: CASRPGQGNYGYTF
D: TRBD2; J: TRBJ2-2; V: TRBV5-4; size: .; DNA: TGTGCCAGCAGCCCGGGACTAGCGGGAGGGGCGGCGAACACCGGGGAGCTGTTTTTT; CDR3: CASSPGLAGGAANTGELFF
D: .; J: TRBJ1-3; V: TRBV2; size: .; DNA: TGTGCCAGCAGTGATGGGCAGGGCTGGAACACCATATATTTT; CDR3: CASSDGQGWNTIYF
D: .; J: TRBJ2-1; V: TRBV29-1; size: few; DNA: TGCAGCGTTGAGACCGGGAGCTCCTACAATGAGCAGTTCTTC; CDR3: CSVETGSSYNEQFF
D: .; J: TRBJ1-1; V: TRBV2; size: .; DNA: TGTGCCAGCACGGAGACAGGCCGGTCATTCACTGAAGCTTTCTTT; CDR3: CASTETGRSFTEAFF
D: TRBD2; J: TRBJ2-5; V: TRBV29-1; size: few; DNA: TGCAGCGTTGAGGGACTAGCGGGAGGGGAGACCCAGTACTTC; CDR3: CSVEGLAGGETQYF
D: TRBD2; J: TRBJ2-3; V: TRBV11-2; size: .; DNA: TGTGCCAGCCGCATCGGAGCGGGACGAATAGGAGATACGCAGTATTTT; CDR3: CASRIGAGRIGDTQYF
D: .; J: TRBJ1-1; V: TRBV5-1; size: once; DNA: TGCGCCAGCAGCTCCCAGCAACAGGGTGTGAACACTGAAGCTTTCTTT; CDR3: CASSSQQQGVNTEAFF
D: .; J: TRBJ1-5; V: TRBV27; size: .; DNA: TGTGCCAGCAGTTTTCCTAATCAGCCCCAGCATTTT; CDR3: CASSFPNQPQHF
D: TRBD2; J: TRBJ2-3; V: TRBV5-1; size: .; DNA: TGCGCCAGCAGCTTGGGGACTAGCACCAACACAGATACGCAGTATTTT; CDR3: CASSLGTSTNTDTQYF
D: TRBD2; J: TRBJ2-1; V: TRBV27; size: .; DNA: TGTGCCAGCATTAGGGCGGGAGTCTTTAATGAGCAGTTCTTC; CDR3: CASIRAGVFNEQFF
D: TRBD1; J: TRBJ2-7; V: TRBV5-1; size: .; DNA: TGCGCCAGCAGCGCGGGGGACAGGGACGAGCAGTACTTC; CDR3: CASSAGDRDEQYF
D: TRBD1; J: TRBJ1-2; V: TRBV7-9; size: .; DNA: TGTGCCAGCAGCTCCACCTGGACAGGCTACTATGGCTACACCTTC; CDR3: CASSSTWTGYYGYTF
D: TRBD2; J: TRBJ2-7; V: TRBV19; size: .; DNA: TGTGCCAGTAGTATAGCCCCGGGGGGGGCGAGCTCCTACGAGCAGTACTTC; CDR3: CASSIAPGGASSYEQYF
D: .; J: TRBJ2-2; V: TRBV5-6; size: .; DNA: TGTGCCAGCAACTTGGGGAGACCCACGAACACCGGGGAGCTGTTTTTT; CDR3: CASNLGRPTNTGELFF
D: .; J: TRBJ1-2; V: TRBV28; size: .; DNA: TGTGCCAGCAGTGACTTAGTTGGTGGCTACACCTTC; CDR3: CASSDLVGGYTF
D: TRBD1; J: TRBJ2-3; V: TRBV10-3; size: .; DNA: TGTGCCATCAAGCAGGGGGCCGGCGGCACAGATACGCAGTATTTT; CDR3: CAIKQGAGGTDTQYF
D: .; J: TRBJ2-3; V: TRBV13; size: .; DNA: TGTGCCAGCAGCCCTCAGACAGGGCGGGGCGGAGATACGCAGTATTTT; CDR3: CASSPQTGRGGDTQYF
D: TRBD2; J: TRBJ2-5; V: TRBV2; size: .; DNA: TGTGCCAGCAAGAGGGGACACAGTACTAGCGGGAACATTCAAGAGACCCAGTACTTC; CDR3: CASKRGHSTSGNIQETQYF
D: TRBD2; J: TRBJ2-1; V: TRBV5-1; size: .; DNA: TGCGCCAGCAGACCCGCGGGACTAGCATCAAATGAGCAGTTCTTC; CDR3: CASRPAGLASNEQFF
D: TRBD1; J: TRBJ1-5; V: TRBV6-1; size: few; DNA: TGTGCCAGCACCCAGGGGGCAGTGATTCAGCCCCAGCATTTT; CDR3: CASTQGAVIQPQHF
D: .; J: TRBJ1-2; V: TRBV28; size: .; DNA: TGTGCCAGCAGTTCCCAGACAGGTTTAAGGGATGGCTACACCTTC; CDR3: CASSSQTGLRDGYTF
D: TRBD2; J: TRBJ2-7; V: TRBV30; size: .; DNA: TGTGCCTGGAGCTCGGGAGGGGTTACCGAGCAGTACTTC; CDR3: CAWSSGGVTEQYF
D: TRBD1; J: TRBJ2-1; V: TRBV29-1; size: once; DNA: TGCAGCTTACGGGACAGGGCCTACAATGAGCAGTTCTTC; CDR3: CSLRDRAYNEQFF
D: .; J: TRBJ2-7; V: TRBV27; size: .; DNA: TGTGCCAGCAGCAATGACGCAGGCAGCTCCTACGAGCAGTACTTC; CDR3: CASSNDAGSSYEQYF
D: TRBD2; J: TRBJ2-7; V: TRBV7-9; size: .; DNA: TGTGCCAGCAGCGATCGGACTAGCGGGAGGGCCTACGAGCAGTACTTC; CDR3: CASSDRTSGRAYEQYF
D: TRBD1; J: TRBJ1-4; V: TRBV9; size: .; DNA: TGTGCCAGCAGCGTAGGGCCCGGGACAGATAATGAAAAACTGTTTTTT; CDR3: CASSVGPGTDNEKLFF
D: .; J: TRBJ2-3; V: TRBV28; size: .; DNA: TGTGCTAGTGAGGGTCAGAGGACAGATACGCAGTATTTT; CDR3: CASEGQRTDTQYF
D: .; J: TRBJ2-7; V: TRBV19; size: .; DNA: TGTGCCAGTAGTAGTTTTGCGGGACCATCCTACGAGCAGTACTTC; CDR3: CASSSFAGPSYEQYF
D: TRBD1; J: TRBJ1-2; V: TRBV6-5; size: .; DNA: TGTGCCAGCAGTTTCATAAGGACAGGACGTGACTATGGCTACACCTTC; CDR3: CASSFIRTGRDYGYTF
D: .; J: TRBJ1-4; V: TRBV5-4; size: .; DNA: TGTGCCAGCAGCCTCAACAGGGAAGGTGAAAAACTGTTTTTT; CDR3: CASSLNREGEKLFF
D: TRBD2; J: TRBJ2-7; V: TRBV7-9; size: .; DNA: TGTGCCAGCAGCCCTAGCGGGAAAAGCTACGAGCAGTACTTC; CDR3: CASSPSGKSYEQYF
D: TRBD2; J: TRBJ2-1; V: TRBV28; size: .; DNA: TGTGCCAGCCGCGGGAGGGCCCCTGGCAATGAGCAGTTCTTC; CDR3: CASRGRAPGNEQFF
D: .; J: TRBJ1-5; V: TRBV30; size: .; DNA: TGTGCCTGGAGTGGCAGCGCCCGGAATCAGCCCCAGCATTTT; CDR3: CAWSGSARNQPQHF
D: TRBD1; J: TRBJ2-7; V: TRBV6-1; size: few; DNA: TGTGCCAGCAGTGTTCTGGGACAGACGTACGAGCAGTACTTC; CDR3: CASSVLGQTYEQYF
D: .; J: TRBJ2-5; V: TRBV27; size: .; DNA: TGTGCCAGCAGTCGACAGGGAGGTCGAGAGACCCAGTACTTC; CDR3: CASSRQGGRETQYF
D: .; J: TRBJ1-1; V: TRBV6-1; size: few; DNA: TGTGCCAGCAGTGAACTAACAGGTAAAAACACTGAAGCTTTCTTT; CDR3: CASSELTGKNTEAFF
D: TRBD1; J: TRBJ1-5; V: TRBV19; size: .; DNA: TGTGCCAGTAGTATGAACAGGGGTGTAAGCAATCAGCCCCAGCATTTT; CDR3: CASSMNRGVSNQPQHF
D: .; J: TRBJ1-2; V: TRBV19; size: .; DNA: TGTGCCAGTACCCCGGACAGATATGGCTACACCTTC; CDR3: CASTPDRYGYTF
D: .; J: TRBJ1-4; V: TRBV30; size: once; DNA: TGTGCCTGGGGGGTACCATTGACCCCCCGGGGGTATAATGAAAAACTGTTTTTT; CDR3: CAWGVPLTPRGYNEKLFF
D: .; J: TRBJ2-7; V: TRBV5-4; size: few; DNA: TGTGCCAGCAGCCGGGACAACTCCTACGAGCAGTACTTC; CDR3: CASSRDNSYEQYF
D: TRBD2; J: TRBJ2-3; V: TRBV7-2; size: .; DNA: TGTGCCAGCAGCCTCCAGCGGGAACGCACAGATACGCAGTATTTT; CDR3: CASSLQRERTDTQYF
D: .; J: TRBJ1-2; V: TRBV7-3; size: .; DNA: TGTGCCAGCAGCTTAACGTCGGGGGGATCCAGCTATGGCTACACCTTC; CDR3: CASSLTSGGSSYGYTF
D: TRBD1; J: TRBJ1-1; V: TRBV28; size: .; DNA: TGTGCCAGCAGTCACGGACAGGCACCCATGAACACTGAAGCTTTCTTT; CDR3: CASSHGQAPMNTEAFF